The present entry profiles one T cell receptor beta chain with its context. This sample stems from a study of T cell repertoires in cytomegalovirus infection. CDR3 length equals 12 residues. The V gene lost 4 bases and the J gene lost 9 bases, with 10 bases spanning the gap. Each CDR3 protein is one row after TCRdb ran MiXCR on the reads. The sample consists of 200,000 to 250,000 distinct CDR3 sequences, roughly 23% of them appearing once. The TCR sequence derives from a human donor in good health (CMV status not recorded). Some clones in this sample may be carry-over from other donors' samples. The chain links TRBV23-1 to TRBJ1-5, with D unresolved. TRBV23-1 is noted as an ORF with a role that remains uncertain. What was sequenced was CD8+ T cells from PBMCs. Written as DNA, the CDR3 is TGCGCCAGCAGTCCCCGACCTCGGCCCCAGCATTTT. This codes for CASSPRPRPQHF.